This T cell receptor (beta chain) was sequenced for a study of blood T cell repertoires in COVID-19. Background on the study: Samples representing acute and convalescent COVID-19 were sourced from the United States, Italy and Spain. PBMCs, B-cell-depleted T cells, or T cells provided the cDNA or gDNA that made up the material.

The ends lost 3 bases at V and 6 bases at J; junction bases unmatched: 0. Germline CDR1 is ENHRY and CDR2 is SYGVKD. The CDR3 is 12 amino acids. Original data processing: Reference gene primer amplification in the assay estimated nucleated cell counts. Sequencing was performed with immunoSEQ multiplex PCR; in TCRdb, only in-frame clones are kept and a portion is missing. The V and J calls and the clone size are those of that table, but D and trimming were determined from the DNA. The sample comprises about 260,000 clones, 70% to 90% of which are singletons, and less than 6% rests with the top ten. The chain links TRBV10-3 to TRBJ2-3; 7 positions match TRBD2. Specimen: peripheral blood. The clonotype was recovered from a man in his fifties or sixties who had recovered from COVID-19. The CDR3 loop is CAISEAGDTQYF. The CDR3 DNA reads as TGTGCCATCAGTGAAGCGGGGGATACGCAGTATTTT.